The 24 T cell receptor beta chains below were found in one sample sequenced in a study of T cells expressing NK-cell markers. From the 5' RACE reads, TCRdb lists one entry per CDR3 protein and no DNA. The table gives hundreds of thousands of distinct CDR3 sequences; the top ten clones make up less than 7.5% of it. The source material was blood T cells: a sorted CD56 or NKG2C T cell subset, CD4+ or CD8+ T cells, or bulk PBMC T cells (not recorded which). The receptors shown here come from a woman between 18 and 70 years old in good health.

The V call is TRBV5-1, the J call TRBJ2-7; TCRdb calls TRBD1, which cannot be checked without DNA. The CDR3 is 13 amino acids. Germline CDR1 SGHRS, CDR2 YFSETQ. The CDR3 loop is CASSGDNSYEQYF.

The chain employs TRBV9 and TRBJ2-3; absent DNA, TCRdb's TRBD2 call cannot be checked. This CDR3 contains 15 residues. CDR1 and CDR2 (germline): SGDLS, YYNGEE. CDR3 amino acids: CASSGLANGADTQYF.

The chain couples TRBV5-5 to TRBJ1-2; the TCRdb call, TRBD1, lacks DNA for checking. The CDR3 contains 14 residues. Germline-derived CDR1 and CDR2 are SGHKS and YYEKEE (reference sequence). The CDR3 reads CASSLGRGQLGYTF.

The CDR3 region is CASSDNYRDRDYPSYEQYF. J is TRBJ2-7 and V is TRBV2; TCRdb's assignment of TRBD1 cannot be checked, as there is no DNA. The CDR3 loop spans 19 amino acids. Germline V gene lookup returns CDR1 SNHLY and CDR2 FYNNEI.

CDR3 residues: CAISESPTTQPQHF. This chain connects TRBV10-3 to TRBJ1-5. Germline CDR1 is ENHRY and CDR2 is SYGVKD. This CDR3 has 14 amino acids.

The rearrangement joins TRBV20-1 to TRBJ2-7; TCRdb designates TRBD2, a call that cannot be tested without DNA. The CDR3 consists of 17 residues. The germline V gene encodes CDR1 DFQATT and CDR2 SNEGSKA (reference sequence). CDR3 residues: CSARIKTRTSGSHEQYF.

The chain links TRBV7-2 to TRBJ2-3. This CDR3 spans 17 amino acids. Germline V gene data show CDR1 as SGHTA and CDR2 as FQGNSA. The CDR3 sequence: CASSLTASLSSTDTQYF. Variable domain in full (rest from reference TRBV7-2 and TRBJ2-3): GAGVSQSPSNKVTEKGKDVELRCDPISGHTALYWYRQSLGQGLEFLIYFQGNSAPDKSGLPSDRFSAERTGGSVSTLTIQRTQQEDSAVYLCASSLTASLSSTDTQYFGPGTRLTVL.

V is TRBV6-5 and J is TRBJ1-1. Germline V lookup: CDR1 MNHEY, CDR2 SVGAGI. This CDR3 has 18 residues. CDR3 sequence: CASSYFSFVGVGNTEAFF.

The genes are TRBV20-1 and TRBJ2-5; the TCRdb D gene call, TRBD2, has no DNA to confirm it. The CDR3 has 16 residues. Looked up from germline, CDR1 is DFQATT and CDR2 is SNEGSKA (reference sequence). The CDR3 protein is CSARVGPRQTQETQYF.

The CDR3 protein is CASSYSTVGGEQYF. This chain joins TRBV6-2 or TRBV6-3 and TRBJ2-7; without DNA, the TCRdb call of TRBD1 cannot be checked. The germline V gene encodes CDR1 MNHEY and CDR2 SVGEGT. The CDR3 extends over 14 amino acids.

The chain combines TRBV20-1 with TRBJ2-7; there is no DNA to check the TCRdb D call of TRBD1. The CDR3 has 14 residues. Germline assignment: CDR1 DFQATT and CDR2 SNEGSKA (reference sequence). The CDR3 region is CSATGTGVSYEQYF.

The CDR3 protein is CASSSSPGERTEAFF. The genes are TRBV11-2 and TRBJ1-1. The CDR3 covers 15 residues. Germline loops: CDR1 SGHAT, CDR2 FQNNGV.

CDR3 amino acids: CASSLAPSEQFF. This chain joins TRBV7-2 and TRBJ2-1. The CDR3 loop spans 12 amino acids. Germline CDR1 is SGHTA and CDR2 is FQGNSA.

The CDR3 loop reads CASSLRGKGPSTDTQYF. V usage is TRBV7-3 and J usage is TRBJ2-3; TCRdb calls TRBD2, which cannot be checked without DNA. The CDR3 has 17 amino acids. Germline assignment: CDR1 SGHTA and CDR2 FQGTGA.

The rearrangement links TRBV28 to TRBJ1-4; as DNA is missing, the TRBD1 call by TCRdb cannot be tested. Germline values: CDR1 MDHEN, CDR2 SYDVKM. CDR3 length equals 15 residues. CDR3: CASAWMGQGNEKLFF.

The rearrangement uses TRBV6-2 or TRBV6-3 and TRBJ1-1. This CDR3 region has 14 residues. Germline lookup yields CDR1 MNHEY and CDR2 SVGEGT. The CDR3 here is CASSRHQLNTEAFF.

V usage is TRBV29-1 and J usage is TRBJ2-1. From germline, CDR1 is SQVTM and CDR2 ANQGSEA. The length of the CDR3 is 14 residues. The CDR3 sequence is CSVEVKTSYNEQFF.

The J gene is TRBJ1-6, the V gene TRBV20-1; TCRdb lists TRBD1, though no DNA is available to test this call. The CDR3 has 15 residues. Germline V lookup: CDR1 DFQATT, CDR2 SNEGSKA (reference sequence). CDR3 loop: CSARTGQSYNSPLHF.

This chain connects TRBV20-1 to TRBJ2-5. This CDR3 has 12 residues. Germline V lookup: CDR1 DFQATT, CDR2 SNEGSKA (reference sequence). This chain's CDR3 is CSASLYQETQYF.

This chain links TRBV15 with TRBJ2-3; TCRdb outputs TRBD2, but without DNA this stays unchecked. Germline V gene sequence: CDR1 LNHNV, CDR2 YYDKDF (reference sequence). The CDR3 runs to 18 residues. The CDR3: CATSRGLTSGGITDTQYF.

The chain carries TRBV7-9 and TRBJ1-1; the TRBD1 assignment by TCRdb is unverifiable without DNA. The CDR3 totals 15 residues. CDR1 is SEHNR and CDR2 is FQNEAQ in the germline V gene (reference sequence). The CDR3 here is CASSSRTGEDTEAFF.

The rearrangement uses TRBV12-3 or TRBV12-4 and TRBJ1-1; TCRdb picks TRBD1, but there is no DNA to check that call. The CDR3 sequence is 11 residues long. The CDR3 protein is CADRDREKAFF.

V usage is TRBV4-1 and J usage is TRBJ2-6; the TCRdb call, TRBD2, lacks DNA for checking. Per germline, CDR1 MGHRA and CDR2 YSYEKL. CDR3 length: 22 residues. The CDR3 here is CASSQLLGLAGGLGSGANVLTF.

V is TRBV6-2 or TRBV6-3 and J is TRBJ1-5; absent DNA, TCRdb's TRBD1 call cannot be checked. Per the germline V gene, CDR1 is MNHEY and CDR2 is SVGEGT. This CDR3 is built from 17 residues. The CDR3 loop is CASSYHGTLYSNQPQHF.